This TCR beta chain was identified in a study of cytomegalovirus exposure and HLA in healthy donors. In the study overall: Earlier findings included nearly 120 million unique TCR beta sequences obtained from 170 million or so T cells. The study's findings and limits: In a later analysis, around 18,000 TCR beta sequences were associated with HLA alleles at 0.05 false discovery rate. Analysis was carried out at a later point, and it linked a missense DCLRE1C variant to TCR beta V- and J-gene trimming.

Both 60 Vbeta primers and 13 Jbeta primers went into the PCR. In the authors' workflow: The count from a later analysis was roughly 80 million unique TCR beta chains, some 10 million of them shared. Measured with immunoSEQ multiplex PCR; TCRdb has only the in-frame clones, and not every one. From that table come the V and J calls and clone size; the DNA was used to work out D and trimming. Of around 120,000 clones in the sample, about four fifths are singletons; the top ten hold over 1.5%. The CDR3 is 13 residues long. Trimming left V 6 bases short and J 3 bases short, with 11 bases between. CDR1 is MNHEY and CDR2 is SVGAGI in the germline V gene. As regards this clone: As yet, its antigen is unknown.

This receptor was identified in a woman aged 18 to 35 in good health and CMV-seronegative. The sequencing input was PBMCs. This rearrangement joins TRBV6-5 to TRBJ1-1; weak D call: TRBD1 (5 bases). The CDR3 protein is CASRLTDDTEAFF. In nucleotides, the CDR3 is TGTGCCAGCAGGCTGACAGATGACACTGAAGCTTTCTTT.